The present T cell receptor beta chain was sequenced within a study of blood T cell repertoires in COVID-19. For the study at large: The study drew acute and convalescent COVID-19 samples from the United States, Italy and Spain. T cells, B-cell-depleted T cells, or PBMCs supplied cDNA or gDNA.

Per the original methods: By means of reference gene primer amplification, nucleated cell counts were estimated. The method was immunoSEQ multiplex PCR; TCRdb's version includes in-frame clones alone and lacks a portion of them. From that table come the V and J calls and clone size; the DNA was used to work out D and trimming. The table has 110,000 to 150,000 clones, around 82% seen once. Trimming cost V 6 bases and J 1 base; bases outside gene matches: 2. The CDR3 covers 13 residues. In germline, CDR1 is MDHEN, CDR2 SYDVKM. This receptor was obtained from a man in his 60s with acute or convalescent COVID-19. The sample taken for sequencing was peripheral blood. J is TRBJ2-7 and V is TRBV28, with 8 bases aligning to TRBD2. This CDR3 reads CASRREASYEQYF. The DNA of the CDR3 is TGTGCCAGCAGGCGGGAGGCTTCCTACGAGCAGTACTTC.